This TCR beta chain came from a study of CD8+CD57+ T cells in acquired aplastic anemia. Study details: Across the sorted CD4+ and CD8+ cells, DNA amounts averaged approximately 3 ug. Study-wide points: Comparison of patients with controls identified about 30 shared CD8+ CDR3 sequences.

The germline gives CDR1 LNHDA, CDR2 SQIVND (reference sequence). The CDR3 consists of 14 residues. V gave up 5 bases and J gave up 5 bases; unmatched junction bases: 9. Profiles of TCR beta VDJ and CDR3 were generated from a genomic DNA template. TCRdb itself ran the reads through MiXCR, one entry per CDR3 protein. The sample records some 150,000 distinct CDR3 sequences, about 64% being singletons. On this clonotype: Antigen unknown.

Patients chosen for sequencing had CD8+CD57+ cells that had expanded, as shown by flow cytometry. The patients, all of them, had severe acquired aplastic anemia. What was sequenced was sorted CD4+, CD8+, or CD8+CD57+ T cells (not recorded which) from PBMCs. The TCR sequence derives from a human donor with aplastic anemia. V usage is TRBV19 and J usage is TRBJ2-7; 7 nucleotides agree with TRBD2. The CDR3 nucleotides are TGTGCCAGTAGTGACCTCGGGAGGTTCCACGAGCAGTACTTC. It translates to CASSDLGRFHEQYF.